The 18 T cell receptor beta chains below all came from one sample that was sequenced in a study of T cells after posttransplantation cyclophosphamide. Produced via immunoSEQ multiplex PCR; TCRdb's table is partial and in-frame only. The sample is made up of about 39,000 clones, none counted only once. The material sequenced was PBMCs. The receptors derive from a woman in her 50s in good health and a related stem cell transplant donor.

This clone was seen at least ten times. This CDR3 is CASSLPGENYGYTF. The DNA for the CDR3 is TGTGCCAGCAGTTTACCAGGGGAGAACTATGGCTACACCTTC. The chain uses TRBV28 and TRBJ1-2; tentatively, D is TRBD1 (6 bases). The germline gives CDR1 MDHEN, CDR2 SYDVKM. Trimming pared 2 bases from V and 2 bases from J, leaving 9 bases between. The CDR3 extends over 14 amino acids.

This clone was observed at least ten times. The chain uses TRBV7-9 and TRBJ1-1, with 7 nucleotides matching TRBD1. Germline V gene data show CDR1 as SEHNR and CDR2 as FQNEAQ (reference sequence). Trimming at V came to 1 base and at J to 3 bases, leaving 2 bases not matched to a gene. This CDR3 spans 14 amino acids. The CDR3 loop reads CASSLVRGDTEAFF. The CDR3 region has the DNA TGTGCCAGCAGCTTAGTCAGGGGGGACACTGAAGCTTTCTTT.

The sample holds many counts of this clone. This chain uses TRBV2 with TRBJ1-2, with D possibly matching TRBD1 (5 bases). V lost 3 bases to trimming and J lost 5 bases, with 19 bases between them. The germline gives CDR1 SNHLY, CDR2 FYNNEI. The CDR3 is 16 residues long. CDR3 in DNA: TGTGCCAGCAGTGATAAGGTTGCAGGGCGGTTGTATGGCTACACCTTC. Its protein product is CASSDKVAGRLYGYTF.

This clone came up many times. The chain combines TRBV30 with TRBJ1-4; the D gene is possibly TRBD1 (6 bases). CDR1 is GTSNPN and CDR2 is SVGIG in the germline V gene (reference sequence). Trimming took 2 bases from V and 7 from J, leaving 14 bases between them. There are 14 residues in the CDR3. Here the CDR3 DNA reads TGTGCCTGGAGTAGAGGGATAGGGGGTGAAAAACTGTTTTTT. The encoded protein is CAWSRGIGGEKLFF.

This chain uses TRBV18 with TRBJ2-5; 10 positions match TRBD1. With the DNA end fitting TRBJ2-7 better, the J assignment may be wrong. Germline CDR1 is KGHSH and CDR2 is LQKENI. This CDR3 region has 14 residues. CDR3 nucleotides: TGTGCCAGCTCACGACAGGGGGCGATTAACGAGCAGTACTTC. This sequence encodes CASSRQGAINEQYF.

This clone showed up many times. This chain connects TRBV5-1 to TRBJ1-3, with TRBD1 as a possible D gene (5 bases). The CDR3 has 15 residues. Germline values: CDR1 SGHRS, CDR2 YFSETQ. Trimming removed 0 bases at V and 2 bases at J, with 9 bases between. CDR3 nucleotides: TGCGCCAGCAGCTTGGCCGCAGGGACTGGAAACACCATATATTTT. Protein sequence: CASSLAAGTGNTIYF.

This clone was seen many times. The chain uses TRBV30 and TRBJ1-4; no firm D call. V gave up 3 bases and J gave up 5 bases, with 13 bases separating them. CDR3 length equals 14 residues. Germline V lookup: CDR1 GTSNPN, CDR2 SVGIG (reference sequence). The CDR3 loop reads CAWSREGWNEKLFF. The DNA of the CDR3 is TGTGCCTGGAGCCGGGAGGGTTGGAATGAAAAACTGTTTTTT.

This clone was seen repeatedly, ten times or more. The genes are TRBV28 and TRBJ2-5; 7 bases agree with TRBD1. Per germline, CDR1 MDHEN and CDR2 SYDVKM. The V gene end was trimmed by 4 bases and the J gene end by 3 bases; junction bases not matched to a gene: 11. The length of the CDR3 is 16 residues. This CDR3 reads CASSSYGTAREETQYF. The CDR3 DNA reads TGTGCCAGCAGTTCATATGGGACAGCGAGGGAAGAGACCCAGTACTTC.

The sample holds many counts of this clone. This rearrangement joins TRBV7-2 to TRBJ2-7, with 13 positions matching TRBD2. This CDR3 has 15 amino acids. Per germline, CDR1 SGHTA and CDR2 FQGNSA. J lost 3 bases, V lost 4 bases, and 3 bases had no gene match. CDR3 in DNA: TGTGCCAGCAGCTGGAGGACTAGCGGGGGCTACGAGCAGTACTTC. Encoded protein: CASSWRTSGGYEQYF.

This clone appeared many times. The chain uses TRBV7-2 and TRBJ1-3; D not certain. The CDR3 consists of 17 residues. V was cut by 2 bases and J by 0 bases, with 14 bases left in between. The V gene's germline CDR1 is SGHTA and CDR2 FQGNSA. CDR3 DNA: TGTGCCAGCAGCTTAAATCCCCCAGGCCTCTCTGGAAACACCATATATTTT. Its protein product is CASSLNPPGLSGNTIYF.

This clone has ten or more counts. The V call is TRBV27, the J call TRBJ1-1; the D gene is possibly TRBD1 (5 bases). Trimming took off 6 bases at V and 0 bases at J, with 14 bases between the two ends. The CDR3 is made up of 15 amino acids. Germline loops: CDR1 MNHEY, CDR2 SMNVEV (reference sequence). CDR3 in amino acids: CASSQNSRVNTEAFF. The CDR3 coding sequence is TGTGCCAGCAGCCAAAACAGCAGGGTGAACACTGAAGCTTTCTTT.

This clone showed up many times. This sequence joins TRBV9 and TRBJ2-7; D is possibly TRBD1 (6 bases). The V end was cut by 3 bases, the J end by 2 bases, with 12 bases between. In germline, CDR1 is SGDLS, CDR2 YYNGEE. This CDR3 region has 14 residues. The CDR3 nucleotides read TGTGCCAGCAGCGCGGAGACAGGCACCTACGAGCAGTACTTC. Translating it yields CASSAETGTYEQYF.

This clone was detected only a few times. The chain recombines TRBV7-9 with TRBJ2-5, with a weak D call TRBD2 (7 bases). CDR1 and CDR2 (germline): SEHNR, FQNEAQ (reference sequence). The CDR3 spans 17 residues. V was pared by 4 bases and J by 3 bases, with 21 bases between. The CDR3 sequence: CASSSSSLAGAEETQYF. The CDR3 DNA follows: TGTGCCAGCAGCTCCTCCAGTTTGGCGGGGGCTGAAGAGACCCAGTACTTC.

This clone was recorded many times. The chain employs TRBV7-2 and TRBJ2-1; D might be TRBD1 (6 bases). V was trimmed by 5 bases and J by 7 bases, leaving 12 bases between them. CDR1 is SGHTA and CDR2 is FQGNSA in the germline V gene. The CDR3 loop spans 13 amino acids. The CDR3 DNA is TGTGCCAGCAGCGGGTACAGGGCTAATGAGCAGTTCTTC. Encoded protein: CASSGYRANEQFF. Based on the CDR3 plus reference TRBV7-2 and TRBJ2-1, the full variable domain is GAGVSQSPSNKVTEKGKDVELRCDPISGHTALYWYRQSLGQGLEFLIYFQGNSAPDKSGLPSDRFSAERTGGSVSTLTIQRTQQEDSAVYLCASSGYRANEQFFGPGTRLTVL.

This clone was recorded at least ten times. In DNA form, the CDR3 reads TGTGCCAGCAGCTGGGCACCCTTCAATGAGCAGTTCTTC. Its translation is CASSWAPFNEQFF. The V call is TRBV14, the J call TRBJ2-1; D is unclear. Germline V gene sequence: CDR1 SGHDN, CDR2 FVKESK. The CDR3 is made up of 13 amino acids. The V end lost 5 bases, the J end lost 6 bases, and 11 bases lay between the germline ends.

This clone occurred many times. J is TRBJ2-7 and V is TRBV25-1; tentatively, D is TRBD2 (7 bases). CDR1 is MGHDK and CDR2 is SYGVNS in the germline V gene. This CDR3 comprises 14 residues. Trimming cost V 6 bases and J 2 bases, with 14 bases left between them. CDR3 bases: TGTGCCAGCAGGAAAGCGGGACAAACCTACGAGCAGTACTTC. It yields the protein CASRKAGQTYEQYF.

This clone was observed at least ten times. The chain joins TRBV5-1 to TRBJ2-3; unclear D gene. V was clipped by 0 bases and J by 0 bases, with 14 bases between them. CDR3 length: 17 amino acids. Germline-derived CDR1 and CDR2 are SGHRS and YFSETQ. The CDR3 spells CASSLGPFPSSTDTQYF. The DNA of the CDR3 is TGCGCCAGCAGCTTGGGGCCCTTCCCGTCTAGCACAGATACGCAGTATTTT.

This clone was detected ten times or more. This chain links TRBV5-5 with TRBJ2-2; a weak D match, TRBD2 (5 bases). This CDR3 is built from 14 residues. The V gene lost 2 bases and the J gene lost 7 bases, with 12 bases spanning the gap. Germline CDR1 and CDR2: SGHKS and YYEKEE (reference sequence). The chain's CDR3 is CASSFGVGGGELFF. Written as DNA, the CDR3 is TGTGCCAGCAGCTTCGGGGTAGGAGGCGGGGAGCTGTTTTTT.